Reported below is one T cell receptor (beta chain). These data originate in a study of blood T cell repertoires in COVID-19. V was trimmed by 0 bases and J by 0 bases, leaving 5 bases between them. CDR3 length: 14 amino acids. The germline gives CDR1 ENHRY, CDR2 SYGVKD. Here immunoSEQ multiplex PCR was the method, and the copy in TCRdb shows in-frame clones only, minus some. In the table there are roughly 130,000 clones, roughly 90% of which are singletons. The source of this sequence is a woman aged 50 to 60 who had recovered from COVID-19. Material for sequencing was PBMCs or T cells enriched from blood (not recorded which). The rearrangement uses TRBV10-3 and TRBJ1-1; D is unresolved. CDR3: CAISESAVNTEAFF. For the CDR3, the DNA is TGTGCCATCAGTGAGTCGGCGGTGAACACTGAAGCTTTCTTT.